The clone carrying this TCR beta chain was picked up a small number of times. The antigen remains undetermined. The data were taken from a study of T cells after yellow fever vaccination. Study-wide points: Some clonotypes, a small share, were shared between CD4 and CD8 compartments. High-abundance clonotypes from the bulk population could contaminate FACS-sorted repertoires.

Making TCR cDNA involved 5'RACE template switching, which added UMIs and a universal primer site. TCRdb re-derived calls from the 5' RACE reads in MiXCR, one entry per CDR3 protein. The table records 450,000 to 650,000 distinct CDR3 sequences, about a fifth of them present only once. The origin of this receptor is a man younger than 30 who received the YFV17D yellow fever vaccine. The sequencing here drew on PBMCs, taken approximately 22 days after the first yellow fever vaccination.

This CDR3 reads CASSFIPGASTNEKLFF. The CDR3 DNA sequence: TGTGCCAGCAGTTTTATACCGGGAGCTTCAACTAATGAAAAACTGTTTTTT. The chain couples TRBV12-3 or TRBV12-4 to TRBJ1-4; D is uncertain. V was cut by 3 bases and J by 0 bases, with 14 bases left in between. This CDR3 is 17 amino acids long.